The 4 T cell receptor beta chains below come from one sample, sequenced in a study of regulatory T cells in long-lasting Graves disease. Investigators prepared the TCR beta libraries by applying iRepertoire HTBI primers and Arm-PCR of CDR3 regions. One entry per CDR3 protein results from TCRdb running MiXCR on the multiplex PCR reads. This table has about 220,000 distinct CDR3 sequences, around 18% appearing once. As for time point: newly diagnosed GD, antithyroid drugs for less than 3 months. Making the TCR library involved RNA that had been extracted from PBMCs. This material consisted of peripheral blood mononuclear cells (PBMCs), taken at new diagnosis, from a patient treated with antithyroid drugs. The receptors originated from a female donor with Graves disease.

This clonotype was picked up a small number of times. This may come from a read error, since a much larger clone is one base off. The V and J genes are TRBV11-2 and TRBJ2-4; D is undetermined. The germline V and J ends were trimmed by 0 bases and 7 bases, with 13 bases remaining between them. CDR1 is SGHAT, CDR2 FQNNGV, per germline. The CDR3 covers 15 residues. CDR3 residues: CASSLDPGRSNIQYF. The CDR3 bases are TGTGCCAGCAGCTTAGATCCCGGACGGAGTAACATTCAGTACTTC.

The table lists this clonotype with many counts. This chain uses TRBV11-2 with TRBJ2-1; D is uncertain. CDR3 length: 14 amino acids. Germline V gives CDR1 SGHAT, CDR2 FQNNGV. The ends were cut back, 0 bases at V and 8 bases at J, with 11 bases in the middle. This CDR3 reads CASSLEIAEHEQFF. In DNA form, the CDR3 reads TGTGCCAGCAGCTTAGAGATAGCTGAACATGAGCAGTTCTTC.

The chain links TRBV5-4 to TRBJ2-5, with a weak D call TRBD2 (5 bases). This CDR3 comprises 14 residues. Trimming took 4 bases from V and 2 from J, leaving 12 bases between them. The germline V gene encodes CDR1 SGHNT and CDR2 YYREEE (reference sequence). CDR3 residues: CASSLVRGQETQYF. The DNA of the CDR3 is TGTGCCAGCAGCCTGGTCCGGGGACAAGAGACCCAGTACTTC.

This clonotype appeared many times. V usage is TRBV2 and J usage is TRBJ1-4; possible D gene TRBD1, 6 bases. Germline V gives CDR1 SNHLY, CDR2 FYNNEI. The CDR3 sequence is 14 residues long. V was shortened by 6 bases and J by 13 bases, with 21 bases between the two germline ends. In DNA, the CDR3 is TGTGCCAGCAGGACACAGGGTCGGGTCGGGGGACTGTTTTTT. Protein sequence: CASRTQGRVGGLFF. Full variable domain (missing parts from reference TRBV2 and TRBJ1-4): EPEVTQTPSHQVTQMGQEVILRCVPISNHLYFYWYRQILGQKVEFLVSFYNNEISEKSEIFDDQFSVERPDGSNFTLKIRSTKLEDSAMYFCASRTQGRVGGLFFGSGTQLSVL.